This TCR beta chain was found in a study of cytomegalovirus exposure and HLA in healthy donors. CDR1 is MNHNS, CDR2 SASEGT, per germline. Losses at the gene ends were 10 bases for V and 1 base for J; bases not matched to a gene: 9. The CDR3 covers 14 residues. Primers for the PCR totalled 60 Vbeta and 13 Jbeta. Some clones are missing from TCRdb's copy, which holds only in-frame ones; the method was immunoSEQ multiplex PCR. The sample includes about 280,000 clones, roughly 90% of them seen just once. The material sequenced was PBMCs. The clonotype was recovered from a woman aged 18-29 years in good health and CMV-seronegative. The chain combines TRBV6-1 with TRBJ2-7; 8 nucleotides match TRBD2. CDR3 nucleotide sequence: TGTGCCACCGAAGTCGCGGGGGGTTCCTACGAGCAGTACTTC. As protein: CATEVAGGSYEQYF.